This T cell receptor beta chain is from a study of cytomegalovirus exposure and HLA in healthy donors. Overall study findings and caveats: Over 150 TCR beta chains were listed as cytomegalovirus-associated.

The PCR employed 60 Vbeta primers together with 13 Jbeta primers. Clones were sequenced by immunoSEQ multiplex PCR, and TCRdb holds only the in-frame ones, with some missing. The sample holds more than 150,000 clones, roughly 80% seen once. A remark on this clone: Its antigen remains unidentified.

The germline CDR1 and CDR2 sequences are SGHTA and FQGTGA. The CDR3 totals 15 residues. V lost 1 base and J lost 3; bases outside the gene matches: 3. The sequenced material came from PBMCs. The sequence derives from a man between 50 and 59 years old in good health and CMV-seronegative. The chain has TRBV7-3 and TRBJ2-3, with 8 bases lining up with TRBD2. The CDR3 coding sequence is TGTGCCAGCAGCTTAAGTAGCGGGGAAACAGATACGCAGTATTTT. This sequence encodes CASSLSSGETDTQYF.